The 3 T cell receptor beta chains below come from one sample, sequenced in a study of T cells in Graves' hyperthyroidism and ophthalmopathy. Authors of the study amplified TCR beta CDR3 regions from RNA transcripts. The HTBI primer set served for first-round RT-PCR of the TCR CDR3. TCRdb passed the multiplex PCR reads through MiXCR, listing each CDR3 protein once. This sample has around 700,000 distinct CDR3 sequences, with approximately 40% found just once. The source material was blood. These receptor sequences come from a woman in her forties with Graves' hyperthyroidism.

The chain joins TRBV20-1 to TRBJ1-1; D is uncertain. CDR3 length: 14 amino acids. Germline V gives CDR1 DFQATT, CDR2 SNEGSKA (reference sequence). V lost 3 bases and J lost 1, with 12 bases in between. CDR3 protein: CSASPLDGNTEAFF. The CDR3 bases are TGCAGTGCTAGTCCCCTCGACGGGAACACTGAAGCTTTCTTT.

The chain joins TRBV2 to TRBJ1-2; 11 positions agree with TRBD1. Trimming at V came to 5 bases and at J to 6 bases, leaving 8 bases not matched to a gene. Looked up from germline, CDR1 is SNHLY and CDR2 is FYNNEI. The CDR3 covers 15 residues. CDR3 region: CASSYGTGGADGYTF. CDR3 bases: TGTGCCAGCAGTTATGGGACAGGGGGAGCAGATGGCTACACCTTC.

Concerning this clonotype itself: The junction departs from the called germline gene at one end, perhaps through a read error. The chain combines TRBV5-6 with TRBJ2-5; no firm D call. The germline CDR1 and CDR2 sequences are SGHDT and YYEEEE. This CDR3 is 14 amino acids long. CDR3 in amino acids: CASSLGQREETQDF. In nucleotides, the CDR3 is TGTGCCAGCAGCTTGGGTCAGAGAGAAGAGACCCAGGACTTC.